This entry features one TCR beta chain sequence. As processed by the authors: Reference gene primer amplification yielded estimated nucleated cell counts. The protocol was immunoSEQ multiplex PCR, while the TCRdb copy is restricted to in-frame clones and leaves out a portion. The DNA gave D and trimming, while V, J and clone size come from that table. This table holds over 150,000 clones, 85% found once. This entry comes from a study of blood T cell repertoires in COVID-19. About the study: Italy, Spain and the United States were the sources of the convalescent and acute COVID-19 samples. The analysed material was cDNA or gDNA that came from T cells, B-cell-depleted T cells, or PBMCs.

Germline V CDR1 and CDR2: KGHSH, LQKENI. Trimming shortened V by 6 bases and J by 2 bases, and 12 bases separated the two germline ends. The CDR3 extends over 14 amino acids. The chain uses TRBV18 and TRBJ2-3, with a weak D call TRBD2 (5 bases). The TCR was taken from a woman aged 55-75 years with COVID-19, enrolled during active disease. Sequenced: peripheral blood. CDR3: CASSRNRDTDTQYF. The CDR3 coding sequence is TGTGCCAGCTCCCGAAACCGGGACACAGATACGCAGTATTTT.